Sequencing of this TCR beta chain was carried out in a study of blood T cell repertoires in COVID-19. About the study: COVID-19 samples, acute and convalescent, were from the United States, Italy and Spain.

Sequencing used immunoSEQ multiplex PCR; TCRdb keeps in-frame clones, though not all of them. The sample includes about 260,000 clones, around 86% of them seen just once. Trimming cost V 5 bases and J 1 base; bases outside gene matches: 4. CDR1 is MNHEY, CDR2 SVGAGI, per germline. The CDR3 runs 15 residues. The sample taken for sequencing was PBMCs or T cells enriched from blood (not recorded which). The chain carries TRBV6-5 and TRBJ1-3; 8 nucleotides line up with TRBD1. The source of this sequence is a woman aged 50 to 65 who had recovered from COVID-19. The CDR3 spells CASSKDRASGNTIYF. The CDR3 DNA follows: TGTGCCAGCAGTAAGGACAGGGCATCTGGAAACACCATATATTTT.